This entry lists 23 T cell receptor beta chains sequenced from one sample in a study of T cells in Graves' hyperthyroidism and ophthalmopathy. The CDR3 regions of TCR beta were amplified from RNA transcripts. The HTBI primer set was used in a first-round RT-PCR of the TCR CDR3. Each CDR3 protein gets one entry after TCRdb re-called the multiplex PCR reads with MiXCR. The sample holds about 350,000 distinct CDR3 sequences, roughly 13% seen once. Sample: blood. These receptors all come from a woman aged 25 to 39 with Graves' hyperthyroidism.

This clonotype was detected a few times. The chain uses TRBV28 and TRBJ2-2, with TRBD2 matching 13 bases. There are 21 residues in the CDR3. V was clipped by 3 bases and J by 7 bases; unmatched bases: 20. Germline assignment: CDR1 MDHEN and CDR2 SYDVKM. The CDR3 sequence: CASSFEGAGLAGVFRGGELFF. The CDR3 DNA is TGTGCCAGCAGTTTTGAAGGGGCCGGACTAGCGGGAGTATTCAGGGGCGGGGAGCTGTTTTTT.

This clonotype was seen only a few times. In nucleotides, the CDR3 is TGTGCCTGGAAGAGAGGACAGGGTAATGAAAAACTGTTTTTT. This gives the protein CAWKRGQGNEKLFF. This chain links TRBV30 with TRBJ1-4; 8 bases line up with TRBD1. Germline values: CDR1 GTSNPN, CDR2 SVGIG (reference sequence). CDR3 length: 14 amino acids. Germline trimming cut 4 bases from V and 4 bases from J; bases unmatched to any gene: 5.

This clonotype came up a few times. The CDR3 DNA sequence: TGTGCCAGCAGTACCTCGGGGACCCTTTTCTACACCTTC. It yields the protein CASSTSGTLFYTF. The chain couples TRBV27 to TRBJ1-2, with D perhaps matching TRBD1 (5 bases). Deletions cut 5 bases from V and 10 bases from J, with 17 bases between. CDR1 is MNHEY, CDR2 SMNVEV, per germline (reference sequence). CDR3 size: 13 residues.

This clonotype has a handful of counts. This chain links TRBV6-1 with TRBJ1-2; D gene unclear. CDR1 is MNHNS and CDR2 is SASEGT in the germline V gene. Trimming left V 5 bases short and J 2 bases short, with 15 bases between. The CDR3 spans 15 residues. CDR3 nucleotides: TGTGCCAGCAGTAGCACGGGCCTAGGAAACTATGGCTACACCTTC. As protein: CASSSTGLGNYGYTF.

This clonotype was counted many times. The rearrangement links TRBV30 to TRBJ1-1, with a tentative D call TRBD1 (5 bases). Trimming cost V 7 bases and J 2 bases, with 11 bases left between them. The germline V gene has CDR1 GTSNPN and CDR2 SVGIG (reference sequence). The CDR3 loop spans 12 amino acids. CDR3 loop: CASRGYNTEAFF. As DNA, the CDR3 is TGTGCCTCCCGGGGGTATAACACTGAAGCTTTCTTT.

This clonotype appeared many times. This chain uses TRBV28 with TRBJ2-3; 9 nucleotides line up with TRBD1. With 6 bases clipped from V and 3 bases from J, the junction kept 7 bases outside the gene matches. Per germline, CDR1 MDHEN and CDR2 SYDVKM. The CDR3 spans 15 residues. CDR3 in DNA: TGTGCCAGCAGCCCCGGGACAGGGATTACAGATACGCAGTATTTT. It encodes CASSPGTGITDTQYF.

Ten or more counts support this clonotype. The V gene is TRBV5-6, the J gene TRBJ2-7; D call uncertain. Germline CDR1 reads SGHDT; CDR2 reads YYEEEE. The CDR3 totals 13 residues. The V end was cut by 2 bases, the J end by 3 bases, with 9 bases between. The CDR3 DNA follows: TGTGCCAGCAGCTTCAGACGCGTCTACGAGCAGTACTTC. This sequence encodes CASSFRRVYEQYF.

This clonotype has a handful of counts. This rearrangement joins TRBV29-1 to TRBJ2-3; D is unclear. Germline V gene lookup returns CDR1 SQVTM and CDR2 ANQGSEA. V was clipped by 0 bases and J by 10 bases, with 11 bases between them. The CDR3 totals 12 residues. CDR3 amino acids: CSVEDQTRSQYF. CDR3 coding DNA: TGCAGCGTTGAAGACCAAACCCGATCGCAGTATTTT.

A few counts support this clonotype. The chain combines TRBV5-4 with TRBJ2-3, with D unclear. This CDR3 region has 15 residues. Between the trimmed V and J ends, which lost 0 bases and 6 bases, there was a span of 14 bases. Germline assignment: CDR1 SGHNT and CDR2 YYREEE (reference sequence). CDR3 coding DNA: TGTGCCAGCAGCTTGGACCCACTAACCTCGGATACGCAGTATTTT. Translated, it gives CASSLDPLTSDTQYF.

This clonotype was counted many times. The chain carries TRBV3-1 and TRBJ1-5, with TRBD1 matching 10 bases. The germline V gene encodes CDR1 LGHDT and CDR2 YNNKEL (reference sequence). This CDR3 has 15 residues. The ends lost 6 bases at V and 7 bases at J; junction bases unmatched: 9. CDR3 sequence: CASSPMTGGEQPQHF. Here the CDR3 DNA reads TGTGCCAGCAGTCCCATGACAGGGGGCGAGCAGCCCCAGCATTTT.

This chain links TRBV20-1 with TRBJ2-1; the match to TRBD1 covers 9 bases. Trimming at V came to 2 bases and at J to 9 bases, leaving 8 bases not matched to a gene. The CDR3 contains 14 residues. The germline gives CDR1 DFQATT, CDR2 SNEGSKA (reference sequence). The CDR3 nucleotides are TGCAGTGCTAGACCACCGGGACAGGGAGGTGAGCAGTTCTTC. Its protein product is CSARPPGQGGEQFF.

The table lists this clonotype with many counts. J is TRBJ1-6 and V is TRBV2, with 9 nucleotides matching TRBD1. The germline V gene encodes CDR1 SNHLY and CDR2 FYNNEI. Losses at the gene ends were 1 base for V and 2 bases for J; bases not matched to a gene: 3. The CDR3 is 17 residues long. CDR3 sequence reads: CASSEGGTGTYNSPLHF. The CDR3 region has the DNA TGTGCCAGCAGTGAAGGTGGGACAGGGACCTATAATTCACCCCTCCACTTT.

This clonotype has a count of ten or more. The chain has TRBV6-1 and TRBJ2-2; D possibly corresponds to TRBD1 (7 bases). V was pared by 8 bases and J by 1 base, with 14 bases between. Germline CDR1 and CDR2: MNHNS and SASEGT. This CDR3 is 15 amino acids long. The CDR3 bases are TGTGCCAGCTCCGCGGGACAGAGGAACACCGGGGAGCTGTTTTTT. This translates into CASSAGQRNTGELFF.

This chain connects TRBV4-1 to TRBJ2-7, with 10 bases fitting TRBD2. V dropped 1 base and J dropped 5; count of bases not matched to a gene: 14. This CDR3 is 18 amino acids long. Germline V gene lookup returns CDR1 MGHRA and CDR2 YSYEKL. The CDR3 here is CASSQVRGASGRNHEQYF. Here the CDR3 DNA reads TGCGCCAGCAGCCAAGTCAGGGGGGCTAGCGGGAGAAACCACGAGCAGTACTTC.

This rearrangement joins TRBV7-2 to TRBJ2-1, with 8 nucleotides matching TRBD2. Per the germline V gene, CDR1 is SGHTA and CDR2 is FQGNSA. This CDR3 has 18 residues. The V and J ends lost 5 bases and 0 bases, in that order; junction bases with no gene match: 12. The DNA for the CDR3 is TGTGCCAGCAGCGATAACGGGGGGGGTGCGCGCTCCTACAATGAGCAGTTCTTC. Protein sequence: CASSDNGGGARSYNEQFF.

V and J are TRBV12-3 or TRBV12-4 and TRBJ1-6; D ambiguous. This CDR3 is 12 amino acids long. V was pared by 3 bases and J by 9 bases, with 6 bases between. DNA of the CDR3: TGTGCCAGCAGTTTTACAGTTTCACCCCTCCACTTT. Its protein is CASSFTVSPLHF.

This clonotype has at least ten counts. CDR3 sequence: CASSFTGGGLGEQYF. The CDR3 DNA reads as TGTGCCAGCAGTTTCACGGGGGGCGGATTGGGCGAGCAGTACTTC. J is TRBJ2-7 and V is TRBV6-1; D is possibly TRBD2 (7 bases). This CDR3 has 15 residues. V was trimmed by 5 bases and J by 6 bases, leaving 20 bases between them. In germline, CDR1 is MNHNS, CDR2 SASEGT.

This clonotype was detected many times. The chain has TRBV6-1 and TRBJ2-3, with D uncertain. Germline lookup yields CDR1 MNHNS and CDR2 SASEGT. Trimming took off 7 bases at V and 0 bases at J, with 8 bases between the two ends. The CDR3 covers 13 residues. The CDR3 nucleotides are TGTGCCAGCACCCAGCGAAGCACAGATACGCAGTATTTT. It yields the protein CASTQRSTDTQYF.

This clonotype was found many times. The CDR3 protein is CASSFFSGSSYEQYF. The CDR3 DNA follows: TGTGCCAGCAGCTTTTTTAGCGGGAGTTCATACGAGCAGTACTTC. This chain uses TRBV11-2 with TRBJ2-7, with 9 bases aligning to TRBD2. The CDR3 extends over 15 amino acids. Per the germline V gene, CDR1 is SGHAT and CDR2 is FQNNGV. V was clipped by 3 bases and J by 4 bases; unmatched bases: 7.

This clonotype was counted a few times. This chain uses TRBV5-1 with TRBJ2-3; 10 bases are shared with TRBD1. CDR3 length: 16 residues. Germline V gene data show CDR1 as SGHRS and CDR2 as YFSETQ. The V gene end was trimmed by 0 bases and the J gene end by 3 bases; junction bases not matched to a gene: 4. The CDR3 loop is CASSLGGQGGTDTQYF. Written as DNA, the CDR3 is TGCGCCAGCAGCTTGGGAGGACAGGGGGGAACAGATACGCAGTATTTT.

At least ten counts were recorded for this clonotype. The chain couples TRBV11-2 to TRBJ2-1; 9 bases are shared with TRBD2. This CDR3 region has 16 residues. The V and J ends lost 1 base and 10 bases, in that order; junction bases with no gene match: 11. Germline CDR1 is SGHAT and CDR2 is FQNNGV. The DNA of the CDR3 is TGTGCCAGCAGCTTAGGGGCGGGAGGGCCTAGTGGCGAGCAGTTCTTC. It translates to CASSLGAGGPSGEQFF.

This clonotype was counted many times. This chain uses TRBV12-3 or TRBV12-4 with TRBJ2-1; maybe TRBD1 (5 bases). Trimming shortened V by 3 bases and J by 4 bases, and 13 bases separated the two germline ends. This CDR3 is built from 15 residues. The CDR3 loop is CASSFLSRAYNEQFF. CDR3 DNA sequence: TGTGCCAGCAGTTTTCTCAGCAGGGCTTACAATGAGCAGTTCTTC.

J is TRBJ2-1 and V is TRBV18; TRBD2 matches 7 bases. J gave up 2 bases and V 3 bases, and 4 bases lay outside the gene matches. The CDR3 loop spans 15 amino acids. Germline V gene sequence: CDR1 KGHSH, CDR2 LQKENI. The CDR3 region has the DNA TGTGCCAGCTCACCGCGCGGGAGAACCTACAATGAGCAGTTCTTC. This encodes CASSPRGRTYNEQFF.